This T cell receptor beta chain was identified during a study of Ad26.COV2.S vaccination and SARS-CoV-2 variants. Study as a whole: A COV1001 Ad26.COV2.S trial-arm participant provided the sample. Ad26.COV2.S, an intramuscular injection, was given once or twice 56 days apart.

Of note for this clone: Its antigen is as yet unknown. This likely comes from a read error, as the CDR3 has no conserved phenylalanine or tryptophan at its end. It is unclear where the CDR3 begins or ends on the DNA, so no DNA is shown, and the CDR3 is as TCRdb lists it.

Method: immunoSEQ multiplex PCR; TCRdb's copy keeps in-frame clones and lacks some. The sample has about 400,000 clones; about 90% are singletons. Treatment denoted: 19 received Ad26.COV2.S at low or high dose, single or two shots; about 5 received placebo; per-sample allocation not given. Following the first vaccine or placebo injection, samples were taken on day 63. Adults aged 18-55 years in Boston included the donor. General study findings and limits: Placebo recipients trailed vaccine recipients in spike-specific TCR breadth.

The sequencing used peripheral blood, collected in a trial of Ad26.COV2.S vaccine versus placebo. The receptor was derived from a person between 18 and 65 years old who received the Ad26.COV2.S COVID-19 vaccine or a placebo.

Here the CDR3 reads CASIRRSDPLTP. The chain has TRBV21-1 and TRBJ2-7; the table calls TRBD2, which could not be checked here. TRBV21-1 is tagged as a pseudogene. A total of 12 residues make up the CDR3, ends included.